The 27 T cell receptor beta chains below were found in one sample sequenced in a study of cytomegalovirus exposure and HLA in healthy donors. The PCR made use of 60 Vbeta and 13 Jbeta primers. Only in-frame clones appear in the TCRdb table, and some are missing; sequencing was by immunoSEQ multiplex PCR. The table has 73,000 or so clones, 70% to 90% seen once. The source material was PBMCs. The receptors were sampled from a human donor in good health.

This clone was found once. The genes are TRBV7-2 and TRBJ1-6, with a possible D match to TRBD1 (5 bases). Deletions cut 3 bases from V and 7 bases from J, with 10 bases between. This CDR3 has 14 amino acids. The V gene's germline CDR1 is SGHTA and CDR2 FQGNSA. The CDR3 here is CASSFGTSNSPLHF. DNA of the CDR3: TGTGCCAGCAGCTTTGGGACTTCCAATTCACCCCTCCACTTT.

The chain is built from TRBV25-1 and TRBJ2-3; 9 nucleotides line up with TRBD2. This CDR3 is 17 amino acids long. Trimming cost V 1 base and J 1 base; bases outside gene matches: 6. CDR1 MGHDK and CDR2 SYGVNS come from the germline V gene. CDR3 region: CASSEFASGDGTDTQYF. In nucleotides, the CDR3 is TGTGCCAGCAGTGAATTCGCTAGCGGGGACGGCACAGATACGCAGTATTTT.

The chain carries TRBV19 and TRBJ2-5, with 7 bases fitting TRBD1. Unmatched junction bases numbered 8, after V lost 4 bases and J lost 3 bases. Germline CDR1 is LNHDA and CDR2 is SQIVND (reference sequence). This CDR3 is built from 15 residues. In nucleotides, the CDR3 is TGTGCCAGTAGTACACCCGGGACAGACGAAGAGACCCAGTACTTC. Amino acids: CASSTPGTDEETQYF.

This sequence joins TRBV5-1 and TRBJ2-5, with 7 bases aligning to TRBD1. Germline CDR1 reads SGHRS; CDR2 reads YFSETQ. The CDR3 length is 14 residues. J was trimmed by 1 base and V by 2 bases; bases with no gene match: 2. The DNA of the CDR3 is TGCGCCAGCAGCTTTGACAGGGTCCAAGAGACCCAGTACTTC. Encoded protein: CASSFDRVQETQYF.

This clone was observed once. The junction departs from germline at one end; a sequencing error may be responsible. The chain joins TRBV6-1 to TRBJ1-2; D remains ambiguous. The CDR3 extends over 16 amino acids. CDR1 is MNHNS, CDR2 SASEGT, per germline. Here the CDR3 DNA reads TGTGCCAGCAGGGAAGGTGGCTTCTCGGGAAACTATGGCTACACCTTC. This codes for CASREGGFSGNYGYTF.

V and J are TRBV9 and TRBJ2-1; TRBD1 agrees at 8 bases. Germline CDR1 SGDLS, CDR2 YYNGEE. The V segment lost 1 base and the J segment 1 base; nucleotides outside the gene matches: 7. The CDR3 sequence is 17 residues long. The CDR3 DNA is TGTGCCAGCAGCGTAAAGGACAGGGCCCATTCCTACAATGAGCAGTTCTTC. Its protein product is CASSVKDRAHSYNEQFF.

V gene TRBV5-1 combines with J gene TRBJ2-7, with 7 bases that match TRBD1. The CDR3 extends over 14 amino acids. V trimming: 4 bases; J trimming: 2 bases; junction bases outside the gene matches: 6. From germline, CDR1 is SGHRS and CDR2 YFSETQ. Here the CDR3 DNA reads TGCGCCAGCAGCCAACGACAGGGTACCTACGAGCAGTACTTC. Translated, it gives CASSQRQGTYEQYF.

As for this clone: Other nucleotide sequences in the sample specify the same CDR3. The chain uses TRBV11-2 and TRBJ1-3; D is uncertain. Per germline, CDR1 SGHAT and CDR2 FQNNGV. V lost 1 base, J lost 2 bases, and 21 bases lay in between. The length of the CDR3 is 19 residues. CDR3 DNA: TGTGCCAGCAGCTTAGCGTATGAGGTAAGAGGCTGGACTGGAAACACCATATATTTT. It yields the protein CASSLAYEVRGWTGNTIYF.

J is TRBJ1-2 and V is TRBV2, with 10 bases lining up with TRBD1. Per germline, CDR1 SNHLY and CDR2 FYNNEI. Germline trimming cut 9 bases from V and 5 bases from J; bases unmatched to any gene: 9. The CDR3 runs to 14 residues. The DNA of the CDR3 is TGTGCCAGGCCGGGACAGGGGTTGCAGTATGGCTACACCTTC. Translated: CARPGQGLQYGYTF.

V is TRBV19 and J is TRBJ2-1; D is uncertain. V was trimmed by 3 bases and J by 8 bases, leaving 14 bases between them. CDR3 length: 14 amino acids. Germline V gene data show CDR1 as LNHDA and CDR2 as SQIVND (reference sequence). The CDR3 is CASSIGLPQDEQFF. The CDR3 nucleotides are TGTGCCAGTAGTATTGGCCTGCCCCAGGATGAGCAGTTCTTC.

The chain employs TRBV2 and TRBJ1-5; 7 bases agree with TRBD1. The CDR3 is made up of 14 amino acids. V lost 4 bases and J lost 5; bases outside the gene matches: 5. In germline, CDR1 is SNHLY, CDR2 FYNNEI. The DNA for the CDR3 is TGTGCCAGCAGTGGCCCAGGGGGGCATCAGCCCCAGCATTTT. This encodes CASSGPGGHQPQHF.

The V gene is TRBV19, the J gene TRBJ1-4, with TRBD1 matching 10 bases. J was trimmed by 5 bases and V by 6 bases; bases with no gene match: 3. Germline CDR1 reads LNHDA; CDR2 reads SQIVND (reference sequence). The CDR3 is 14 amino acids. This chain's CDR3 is CASRPGQGNEKLFF. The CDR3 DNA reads TGTGCCAGTAGGCCGGGACAGGGGAATGAAAAACTGTTTTTT.

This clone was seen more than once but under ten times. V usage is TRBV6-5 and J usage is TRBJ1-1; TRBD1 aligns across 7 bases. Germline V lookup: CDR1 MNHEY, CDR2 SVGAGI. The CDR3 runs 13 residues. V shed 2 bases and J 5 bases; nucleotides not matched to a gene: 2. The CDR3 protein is CASSYAGQTEAFF. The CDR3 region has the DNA TGTGCCAGCAGTTACGCGGGACAGACTGAAGCTTTCTTT.

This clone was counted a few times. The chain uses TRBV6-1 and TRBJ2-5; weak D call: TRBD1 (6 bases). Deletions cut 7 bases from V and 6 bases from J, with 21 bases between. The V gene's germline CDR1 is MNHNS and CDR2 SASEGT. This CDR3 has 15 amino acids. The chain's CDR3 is CASTSSAGVGKTQYF. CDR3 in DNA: TGTGCCAGCACAAGTTCGGCAGGGGTGGGGAAGACCCAGTACTTC.

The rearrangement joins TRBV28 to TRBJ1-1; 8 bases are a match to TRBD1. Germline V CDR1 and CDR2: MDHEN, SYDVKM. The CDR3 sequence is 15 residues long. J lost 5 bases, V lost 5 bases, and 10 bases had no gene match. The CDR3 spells CASSPRTGRGTEAFF. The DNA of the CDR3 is TGTGCCAGCAGTCCCCGGACAGGGAGGGGTACTGAAGCTTTCTTT.

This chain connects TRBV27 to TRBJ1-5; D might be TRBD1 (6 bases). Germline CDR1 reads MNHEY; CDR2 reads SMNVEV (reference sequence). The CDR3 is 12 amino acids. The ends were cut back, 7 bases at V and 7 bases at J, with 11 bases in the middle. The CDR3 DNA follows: TGTGCCAGCACCACTGGGGGCCAGCCCCAGCATTTT. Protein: CASTTGGQPQHF.

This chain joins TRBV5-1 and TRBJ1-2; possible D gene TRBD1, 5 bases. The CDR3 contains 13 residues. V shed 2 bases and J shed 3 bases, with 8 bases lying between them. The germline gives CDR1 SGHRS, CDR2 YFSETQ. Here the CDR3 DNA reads TGCGCCAGCAGCTTAGGGGAATACTATGGCTACACCTTC. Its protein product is CASSLGEYYGYTF.

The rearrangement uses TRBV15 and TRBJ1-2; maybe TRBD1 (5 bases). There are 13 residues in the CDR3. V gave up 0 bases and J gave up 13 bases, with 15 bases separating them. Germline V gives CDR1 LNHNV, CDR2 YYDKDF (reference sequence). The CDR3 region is CATSRDQKGPSTF. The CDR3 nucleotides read TGTGCCACCAGCAGAGATCAGAAGGGGCCGAGCACCTTC.

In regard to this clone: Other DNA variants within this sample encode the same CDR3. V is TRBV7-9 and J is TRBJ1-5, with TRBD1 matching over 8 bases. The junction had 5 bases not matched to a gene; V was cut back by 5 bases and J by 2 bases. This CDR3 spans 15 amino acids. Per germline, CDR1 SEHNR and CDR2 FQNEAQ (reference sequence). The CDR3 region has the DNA TGTGCCAGCAGCATGGGACAGGAGGGCAATCAGCCCCAGCATTTT. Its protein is CASSMGQEGNQPQHF.

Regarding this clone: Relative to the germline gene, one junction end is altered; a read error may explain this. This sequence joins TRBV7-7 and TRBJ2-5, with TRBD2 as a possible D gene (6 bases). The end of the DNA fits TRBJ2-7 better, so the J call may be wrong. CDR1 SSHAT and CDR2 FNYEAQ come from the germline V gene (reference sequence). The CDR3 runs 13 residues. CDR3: CASSTGLIYEQYF. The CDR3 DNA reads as TGTGCTAGCAGCACGGGACTGATCTACGAGCAGTACTTC.

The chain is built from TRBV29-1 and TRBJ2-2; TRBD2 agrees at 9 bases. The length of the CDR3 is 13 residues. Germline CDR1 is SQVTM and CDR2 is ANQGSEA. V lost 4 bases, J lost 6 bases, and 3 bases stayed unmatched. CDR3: CSVGERGAGELFF. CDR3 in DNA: TGCAGCGTTGGAGAGCGGGGGGCCGGGGAGCTGTTTTTT.

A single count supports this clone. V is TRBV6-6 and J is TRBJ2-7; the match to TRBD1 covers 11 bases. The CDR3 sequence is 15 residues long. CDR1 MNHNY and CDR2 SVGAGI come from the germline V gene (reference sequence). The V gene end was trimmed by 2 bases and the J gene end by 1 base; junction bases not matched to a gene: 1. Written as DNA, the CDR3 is TGTGCCAGCAGTTACAGGGACAGGGGGTCCTACGAGCAGTACTTC. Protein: CASSYRDRGSYEQYF.

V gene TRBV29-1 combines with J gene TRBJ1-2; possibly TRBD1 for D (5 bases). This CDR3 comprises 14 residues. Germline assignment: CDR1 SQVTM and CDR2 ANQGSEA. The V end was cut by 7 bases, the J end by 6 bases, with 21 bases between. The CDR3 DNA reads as TGCAGCGGGGCCGTGGGCGACAGAGTAAATGGCTACACCTTC. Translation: CSGAVGDRVNGYTF.

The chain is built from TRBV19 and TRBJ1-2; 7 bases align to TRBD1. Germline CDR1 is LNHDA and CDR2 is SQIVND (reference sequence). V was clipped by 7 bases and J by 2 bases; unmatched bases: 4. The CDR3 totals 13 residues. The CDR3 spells CASTGTENYGYTF. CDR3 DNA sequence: TGTGCCAGTACCGGGACAGAAAACTATGGCTACACCTTC.

The CDR3 DNA sequence: TGCGCCAGCAGTCGGACAGGTAAAAATGAGCAGTTCTTC. Translating it yields CASSRTGKNEQFF. This chain joins TRBV10-1 and TRBJ2-1; TRBD1 matches at 7 bases. Germline V lookup: CDR1 WNHNN, CDR2 SYGVQD (reference sequence). Losses at the gene ends were 5 bases for V and 7 bases for J; bases not matched to a gene: 5. This CDR3 is 13 amino acids long.

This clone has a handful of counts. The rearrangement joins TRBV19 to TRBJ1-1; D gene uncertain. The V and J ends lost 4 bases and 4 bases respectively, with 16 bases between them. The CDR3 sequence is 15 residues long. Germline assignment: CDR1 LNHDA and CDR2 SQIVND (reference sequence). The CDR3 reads CASSSLRDAGTEAFF. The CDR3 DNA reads TGTGCCAGTAGTAGCCTGCGGGATGCGGGCACTGAAGCTTTCTTT. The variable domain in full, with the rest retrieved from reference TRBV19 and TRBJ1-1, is DGGITQSPKYLFRKEGQNVTLSCEQNLNHDAMYWYRQDPGQGLRLIYYSQIVNDFQKGDIAEGYSVSREKKESFPLTVTSAQKNPTAFYLCASSSLRDAGTEAFFGQGTRLTVV.

Here the CDR3 DNA reads TGTGCCAGCAGTGCTGCGGTCACAGATACGCAGTATTTT. Protein: CASSAAVTDTQYF. The genes are TRBV6-4 and TRBJ2-3; D is uncertain. The CDR3 totals 13 residues. V shed 4 bases and J shed 2 bases, with 7 bases lying between them. Germline values: CDR1 MRHNA, CDR2 SNTAGT.